These T cell receptor beta chains were read from a single sample in a study of blood T cell repertoires in COVID-19. TCRdb keeps only in-frame clones here, not all; method: immunoSEQ multiplex PCR. The sample records about 44,000 clones, around 90% being singletons. Sample: peripheral blood. These receptors were collected from a woman older than 75 in a cohort sampled during active or convalescent COVID-19. The CDR3 runs from the conserved cysteine through the conserved F or W. The D gene is left open where the match is weak. Clone size, where shown, is once, few, many, or a class for clones that have expanded.

D	size	V	J	CDR3	DNA
TRBD2	-	TRBV5-1	TRBJ2-5	CASSFTSGGAGKTQYF	TGCGCCAGCAGCTTTACTAGCGGGGGGGCTGGAAAGACCCAGTACTTC
TRBD2	-	TRBV5-1	TRBJ2-1	CASSSHAWTSGTYNEQFF	TGCGCCAGCAGCTCCCACGCCTGGACTAGCGGGACATACAATGAGCAGTTCTTC
-	-	TRBV9	TRBJ2-3	CASSAEGASTDTQYF	TGTGCCAGCAGCGCGGAGGGAGCTAGCACAGATACGCAGTATTTT
-	-	TRBV9	TRBJ2-5	CASSATAQETQYF	TGTGCCAGCAGCGCGACAGCTCAAGAGACCCAGTACTTC
TRBD1	-	TRBV18	TRBJ2-7	CASSPYGQGGEQYF	TGTGCCAGCTCACCCTACGGACAGGGAGGCGAGCAGTACTTC
-	-	TRBV5-1	TRBJ1-4	CASSFRGDATNEKLFF	TGCGCCAGCAGCTTCAGGGGAGATGCAACTAATGAAAAACTGTTTTTT
-	-	TRBV6-2/TRBV6-3	TRBJ2-3	CASSSTKLLADTQYF	TGTGCCAGCAGCTCCACGAAGTTACTAGCAGATACGCAGTATTTT
TRBD1	-	TRBV27	TRBJ1-1	CASSLSYRGTEAFF	TGTGCCAGCAGTTTATCTTACAGGGGCACTGAAGCTTTCTTT
TRBD2	-	TRBV11-3	TRBJ2-3	CASSSTSGRTSPTDTQYF	TGTGCCAGCAGCTCGACTAGCGGGAGAACCTCCCCCACAGATACGCAGTATTTT
-	-	TRBV4-3	TRBJ2-6	CASSQDSAGYSSGANVLTF	TGCGCCAGCAGCCAAGATTCCGCAGGGTACTCCTCTGGGGCCAACGTCCTGACTTTC
-	once	TRBV6-4	TRBJ1-6	CASSRLAGSPLHF	TGTGCCAGCAGCCGCCTGGCCGGGTCACCCCTCCACTTT
-	-	TRBV30	TRBJ2-2	CAWTKQQSRGFPGTGELFF	TGTGCCTGGACAAAACAGCAGTCTAGGGGGTTCCCTGGTACCGGGGAGCTGTTTTTT
-	-	TRBV5-1	TRBJ1-6	CASSPDGNASPLHF	TGCGCCAGCAGCCCCGACGGGAACGCATCACCCCTCCACTTT
TRBD1	-	TRBV9	TRBJ1-1	CASSRQGADTEAFF	TGTGCCAGCAGCAGACAGGGGGCGGACACTGAAGCTTTCTTT
-	-	TRBV9	TRBJ2-7	CASSVDGYEQYF	TGTGCCAGCAGCGTAGACGGGTACGAGCAGTACTTC
-	-	TRBV27	TRBJ1-6	CASSFGQGSNSPLHF	TGTGCCAGCAGTTTCGGCCAGGGTAGCAATTCACCCCTCCACTTT
TRBD1	once	TRBV4-2	TRBJ1-5	CASSQAGTDNQPQHF	TGTGCCAGCAGCCAGGCCGGGACAGACAATCAGCCCCAGCATTTT
-	once	TRBV5-1	TRBJ1-1	CASSLPSTGTIEAFF	TGCGCCAGCAGCTTGCCCTCTACAGGTACGATTGAAGCTTTCTTT